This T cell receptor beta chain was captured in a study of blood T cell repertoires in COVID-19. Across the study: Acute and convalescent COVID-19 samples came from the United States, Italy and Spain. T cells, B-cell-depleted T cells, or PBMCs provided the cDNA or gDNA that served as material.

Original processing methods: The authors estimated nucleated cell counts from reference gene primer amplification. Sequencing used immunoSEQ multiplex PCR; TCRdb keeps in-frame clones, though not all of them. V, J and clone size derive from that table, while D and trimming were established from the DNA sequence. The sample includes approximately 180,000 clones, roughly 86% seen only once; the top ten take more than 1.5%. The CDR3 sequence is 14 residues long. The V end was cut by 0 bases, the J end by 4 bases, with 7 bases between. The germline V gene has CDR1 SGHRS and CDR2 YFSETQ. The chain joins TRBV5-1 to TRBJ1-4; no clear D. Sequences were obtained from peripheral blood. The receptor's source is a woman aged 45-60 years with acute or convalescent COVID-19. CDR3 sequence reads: CASSLGLNNEKLFF. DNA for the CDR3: TGCGCCAGCAGCTTGGGACTCAATAATGAAAAACTGTTTTTT.